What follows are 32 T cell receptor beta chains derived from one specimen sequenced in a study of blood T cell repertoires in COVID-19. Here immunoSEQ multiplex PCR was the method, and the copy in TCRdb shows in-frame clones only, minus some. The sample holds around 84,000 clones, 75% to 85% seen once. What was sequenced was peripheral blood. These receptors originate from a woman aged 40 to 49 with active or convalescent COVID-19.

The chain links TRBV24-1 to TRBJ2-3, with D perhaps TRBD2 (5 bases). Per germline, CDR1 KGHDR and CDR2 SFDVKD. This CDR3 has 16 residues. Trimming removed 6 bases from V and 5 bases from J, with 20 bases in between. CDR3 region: CATSPAGLSKGDTQYF. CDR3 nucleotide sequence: TGTGCCACCAGTCCTGCCGGACTCTCAAAGGGAGATACGCAGTATTTT.

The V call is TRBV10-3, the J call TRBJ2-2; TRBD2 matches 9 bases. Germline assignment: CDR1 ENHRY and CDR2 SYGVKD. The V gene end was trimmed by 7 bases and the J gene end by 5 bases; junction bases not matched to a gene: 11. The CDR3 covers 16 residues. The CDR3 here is CAINAVAGGITGELFF. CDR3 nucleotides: TGTGCCATCAACGCCGTGGCGGGGGGGATAACCGGGGAGCTGTTTTTT.

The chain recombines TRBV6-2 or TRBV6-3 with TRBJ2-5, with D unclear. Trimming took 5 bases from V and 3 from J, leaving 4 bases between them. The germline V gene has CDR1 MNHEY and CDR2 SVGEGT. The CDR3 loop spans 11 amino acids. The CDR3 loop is CASSIEETQYF. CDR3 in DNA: TGTGCCAGCAGTATCGAAGAGACCCAGTACTTC.

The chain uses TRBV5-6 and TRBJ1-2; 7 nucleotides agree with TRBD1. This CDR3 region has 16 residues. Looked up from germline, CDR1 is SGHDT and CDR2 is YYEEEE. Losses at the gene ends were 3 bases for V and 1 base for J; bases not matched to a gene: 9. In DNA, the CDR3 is TGTGCCAGCAGCTGGCAGGACAGGCCCCTTAACTATGGCTACACCTTC. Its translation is CASSWQDRPLNYGYTF.

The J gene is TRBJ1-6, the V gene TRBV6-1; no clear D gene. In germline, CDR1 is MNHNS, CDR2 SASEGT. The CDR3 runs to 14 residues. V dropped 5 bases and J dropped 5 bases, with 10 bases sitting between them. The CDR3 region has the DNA TGTGCCAGCAGTCACAGTGAAGATAATTCACCCCTCCACTTT. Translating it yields CASSHSEDNSPLHF.

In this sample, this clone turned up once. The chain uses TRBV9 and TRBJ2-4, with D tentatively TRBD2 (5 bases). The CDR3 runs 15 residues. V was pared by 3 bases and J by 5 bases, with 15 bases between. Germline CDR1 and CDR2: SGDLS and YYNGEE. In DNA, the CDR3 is TGTGCCAGCAGCGATGGCCCTAGCTCCCAAAACATTCAGTACTTC. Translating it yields CASSDGPSSQNIQYF.

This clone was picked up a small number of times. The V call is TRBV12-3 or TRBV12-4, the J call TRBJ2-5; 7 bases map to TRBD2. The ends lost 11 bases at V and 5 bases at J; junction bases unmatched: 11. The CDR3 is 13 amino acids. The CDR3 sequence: CAVSRTGGETQYF. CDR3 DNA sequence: TGTGCCGTGTCGCGGACCGGGGGGGAGACCCAGTACTTC.

The CDR3 nucleotides are TGTGCCAGCAGCCTAAACAGGAAAGAGACCCAGTACTTC. It codes for CASSLNRKETQYF. The chain employs TRBV11-1 and TRBJ2-5; perhaps TRBD1 as D (5 bases). This CDR3 has 13 amino acids. Germline loops: CDR1 SGHAT, CDR2 FQDESV (reference sequence). Trimming took 5 bases from V and 3 from J, leaving 10 bases between them.

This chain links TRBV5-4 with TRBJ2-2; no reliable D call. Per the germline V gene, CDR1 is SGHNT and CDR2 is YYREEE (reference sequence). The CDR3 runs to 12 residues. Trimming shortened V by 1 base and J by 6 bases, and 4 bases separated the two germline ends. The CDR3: CASSLPAGELFF. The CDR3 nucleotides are TGTGCCAGCAGCTTGCCCGCCGGGGAGCTGTTTTTT.

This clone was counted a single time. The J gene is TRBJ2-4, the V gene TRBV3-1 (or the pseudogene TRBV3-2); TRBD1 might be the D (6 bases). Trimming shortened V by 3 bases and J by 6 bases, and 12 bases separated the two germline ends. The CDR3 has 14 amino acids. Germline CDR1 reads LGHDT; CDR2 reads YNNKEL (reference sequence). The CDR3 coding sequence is TGTGCCAGCAGCCAGGGGGCAGACAGAAACATTCAGTACTTC. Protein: CASSQGADRNIQYF.

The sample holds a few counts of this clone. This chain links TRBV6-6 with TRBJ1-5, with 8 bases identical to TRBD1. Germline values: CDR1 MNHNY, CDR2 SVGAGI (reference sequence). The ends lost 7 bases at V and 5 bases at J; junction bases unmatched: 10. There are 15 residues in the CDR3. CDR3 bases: TGTGCCAGCACCCCCGGACAGGGAGGAGATCAGCCCCAGCATTTT. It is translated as CASTPGQGGDQPQHF.

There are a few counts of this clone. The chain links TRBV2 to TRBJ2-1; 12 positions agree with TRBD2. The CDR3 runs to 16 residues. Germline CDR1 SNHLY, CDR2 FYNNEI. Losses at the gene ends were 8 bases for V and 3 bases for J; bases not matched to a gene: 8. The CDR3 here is CASALAGGQGYNEQFF. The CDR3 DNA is TGTGCCAGCGCCCTAGCGGGGGGGCAGGGCTACAATGAGCAGTTCTTC.

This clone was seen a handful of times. The CDR3 DNA is TGTGCCAGCAGCGCCCCGGGACTAGCGGCCGGGGAGCTGTTTTTT. Residues: CASSAPGLAAGELFF. This rearrangement joins TRBV7-8 to TRBJ2-2; 11 bases map to TRBD2. The CDR3 runs 15 residues. Germline values: CDR1 SGHVS, CDR2 FQNEAQ. The V gene end was trimmed by 5 bases and the J gene end by 6 bases; junction bases not matched to a gene: 5.

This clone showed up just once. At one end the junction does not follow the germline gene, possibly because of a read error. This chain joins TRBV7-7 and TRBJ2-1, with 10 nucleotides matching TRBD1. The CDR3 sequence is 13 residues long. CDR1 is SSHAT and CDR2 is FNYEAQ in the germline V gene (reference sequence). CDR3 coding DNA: TGTGCTAGCAGCCTCGGACAGGGGGGTGAGCAGTTCTTC. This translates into CASSLGQGGEQFF.

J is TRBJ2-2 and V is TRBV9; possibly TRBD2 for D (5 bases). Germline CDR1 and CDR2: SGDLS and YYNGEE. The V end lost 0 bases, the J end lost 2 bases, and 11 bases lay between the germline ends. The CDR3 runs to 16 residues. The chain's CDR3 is CASSVEPGENTGELFF. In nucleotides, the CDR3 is TGTGCCAGCAGCGTAGAACCCGGGGAAAACACCGGGGAGCTGTTTTTT.

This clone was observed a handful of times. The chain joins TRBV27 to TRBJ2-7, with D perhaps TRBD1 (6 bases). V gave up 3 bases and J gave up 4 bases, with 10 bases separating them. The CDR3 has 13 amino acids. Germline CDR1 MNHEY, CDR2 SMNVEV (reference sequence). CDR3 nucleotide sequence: TGTGCCAGCAGTTTGGACAGTTCTTACGAGCAGTACTTC. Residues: CASSLDSSYEQYF.

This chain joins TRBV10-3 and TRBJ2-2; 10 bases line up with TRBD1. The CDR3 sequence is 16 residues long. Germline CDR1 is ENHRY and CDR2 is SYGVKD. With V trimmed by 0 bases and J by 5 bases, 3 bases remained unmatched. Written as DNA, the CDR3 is TGTGCCATCAGTGAGTCTGCGGGACAGGGGACCGGGGAGCTGTTTTTT. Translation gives CAISESAGQGTGELFF.

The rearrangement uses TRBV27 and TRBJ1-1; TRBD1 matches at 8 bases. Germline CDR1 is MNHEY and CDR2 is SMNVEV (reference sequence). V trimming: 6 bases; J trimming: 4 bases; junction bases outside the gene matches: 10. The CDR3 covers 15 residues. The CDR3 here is CASSTRTGGGTEAFF. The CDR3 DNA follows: TGTGCCAGCAGCACTCGAACAGGGGGTGGCACTGAAGCTTTCTTT.

The chain's CDR3 is CASSFGQGLEKLFF. CDR3 nucleotide sequence: TGCGCCAGCAGCTTCGGACAGGGCCTTGAAAAACTGTTTTTT. The V gene is TRBV5-1, the J gene TRBJ1-4, with 8 nucleotides matching TRBD1. Germline loops: CDR1 SGHRS, CDR2 YFSETQ. The V gene end was trimmed by 2 bases and the J gene end by 7 bases; junction bases not matched to a gene: 4. The CDR3 spans 14 residues.

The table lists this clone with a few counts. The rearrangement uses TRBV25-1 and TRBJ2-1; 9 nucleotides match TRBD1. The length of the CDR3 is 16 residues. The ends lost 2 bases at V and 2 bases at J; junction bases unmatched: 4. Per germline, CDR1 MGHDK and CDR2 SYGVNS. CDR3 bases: TGTGCCAGCAGTGAACCTACAGGGGGCGCCTACAATGAGCAGTTCTTC. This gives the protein CASSEPTGGAYNEQFF.

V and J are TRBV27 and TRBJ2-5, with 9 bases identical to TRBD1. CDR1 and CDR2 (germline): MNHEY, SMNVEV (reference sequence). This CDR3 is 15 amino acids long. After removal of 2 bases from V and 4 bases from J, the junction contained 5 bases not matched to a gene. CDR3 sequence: CASSLLTGGGETQYF. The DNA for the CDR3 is TGTGCCAGCAGTTTACTAACAGGGGGCGGAGAGACCCAGTACTTC.

CDR3 residues: CAISGGLAGVLRGETQYF. The CDR3 bases are TGTGCCATCAGCGGGGGGCTAGCGGGAGTGTTGCGCGGAGAGACCCAGTACTTC. The chain links TRBV10-3 to TRBJ2-5; TRBD2 agrees at 10 bases. With 6 bases clipped from V and 4 bases from J, the junction kept 17 bases outside the gene matches. The CDR3 covers 18 residues. Germline lookup yields CDR1 ENHRY and CDR2 SYGVKD.

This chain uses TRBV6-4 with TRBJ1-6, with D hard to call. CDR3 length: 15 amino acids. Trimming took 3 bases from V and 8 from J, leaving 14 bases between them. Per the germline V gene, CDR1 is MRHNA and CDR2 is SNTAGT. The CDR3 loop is CASSENGVIDSPLHF. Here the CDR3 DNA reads TGTGCCAGCAGTGAAAACGGGGTTATAGATTCACCCCTCCACTTT.

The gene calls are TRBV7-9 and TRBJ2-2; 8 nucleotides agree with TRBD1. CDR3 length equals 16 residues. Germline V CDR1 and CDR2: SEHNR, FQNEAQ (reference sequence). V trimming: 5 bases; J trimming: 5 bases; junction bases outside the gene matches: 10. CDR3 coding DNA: TGTGCCAGCAGCATACCTGGGACAGGCAAAACCGGGGAGCTGTTTTTT. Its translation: CASSIPGTGKTGELFF.

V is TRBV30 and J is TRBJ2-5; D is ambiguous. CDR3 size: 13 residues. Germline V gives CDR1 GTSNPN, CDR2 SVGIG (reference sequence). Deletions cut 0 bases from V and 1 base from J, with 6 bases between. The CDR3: CAWSVLFQETQYF. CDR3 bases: TGTGCCTGGAGTGTACTTTTCCAAGAGACCCAGTACTTC.

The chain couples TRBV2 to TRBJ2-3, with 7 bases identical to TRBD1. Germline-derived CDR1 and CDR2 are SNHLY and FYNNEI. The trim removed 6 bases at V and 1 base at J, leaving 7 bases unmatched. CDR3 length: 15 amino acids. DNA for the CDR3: TGTGCCAGCAGCCTACGGGGACAGCGCACAGATACGCAGTATTTT. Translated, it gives CASSLRGQRTDTQYF.

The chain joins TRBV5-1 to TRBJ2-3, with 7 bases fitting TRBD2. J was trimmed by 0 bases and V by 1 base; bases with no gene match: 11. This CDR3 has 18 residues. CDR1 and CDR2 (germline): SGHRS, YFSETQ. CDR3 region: CASSLLRLAVKSTDTQYF. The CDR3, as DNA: TGCGCCAGCAGCTTGTTAAGGCTAGCGGTGAAAAGCACAGATACGCAGTATTTT.

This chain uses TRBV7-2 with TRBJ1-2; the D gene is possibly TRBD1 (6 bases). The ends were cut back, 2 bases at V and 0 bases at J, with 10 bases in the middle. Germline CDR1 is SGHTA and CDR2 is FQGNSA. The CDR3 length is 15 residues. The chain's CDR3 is CASSLSDRPNYGYTF. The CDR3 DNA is TGTGCCAGCAGCTTATCCGACAGGCCTAACTATGGCTACACCTTC.

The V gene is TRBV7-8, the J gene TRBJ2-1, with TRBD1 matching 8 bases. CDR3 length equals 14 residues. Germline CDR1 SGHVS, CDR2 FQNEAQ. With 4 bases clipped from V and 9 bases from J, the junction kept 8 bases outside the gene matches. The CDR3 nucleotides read TGTGCCAGCAGCTACCAGGGGGCTAAAGGTGAGCAGTTCTTC. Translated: CASSYQGAKGEQFF. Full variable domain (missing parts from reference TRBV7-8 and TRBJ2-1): GAGVSQSPRYKVAKRGQDVALRCDPISGHVSLFWYQQALGQGPEFLTYFQNEAQLDKSGLPSDRFFAERPEGSVSTLKIQRTQQEDSAVYLCASSYQGAKGEQFFGPGTRLTVL.

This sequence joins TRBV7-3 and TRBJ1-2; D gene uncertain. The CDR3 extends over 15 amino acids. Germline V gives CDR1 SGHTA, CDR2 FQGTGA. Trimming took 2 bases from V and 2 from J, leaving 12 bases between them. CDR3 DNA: TGTGCCAGCAGCTTAGGTGCGGGGTCCAACTATGGCTACACCTTC. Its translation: CASSLGAGSNYGYTF.

The CDR3 protein is CATWDRGDYGYTF. In DNA form, the CDR3 reads TGTGCCACCTGGGACAGGGGAGACTATGGCTACACCTTC. The chain is built from TRBV10-3 and TRBJ1-2; the match to TRBD1 covers 10 bases. Unmatched junction bases numbered 5, after V lost 10 bases and J lost 3 bases. CDR3 length: 13 amino acids. CDR1 is ENHRY, CDR2 SYGVKD, per germline.

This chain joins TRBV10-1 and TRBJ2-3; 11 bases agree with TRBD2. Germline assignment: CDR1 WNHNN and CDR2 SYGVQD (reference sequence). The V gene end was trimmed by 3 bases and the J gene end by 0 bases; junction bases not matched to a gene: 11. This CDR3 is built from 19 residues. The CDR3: CASSDPFSGRANSTDTQYF. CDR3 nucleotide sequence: TGCGCCAGCAGTGACCCCTTTAGCGGGAGGGCTAACAGCACAGATACGCAGTATTTT.